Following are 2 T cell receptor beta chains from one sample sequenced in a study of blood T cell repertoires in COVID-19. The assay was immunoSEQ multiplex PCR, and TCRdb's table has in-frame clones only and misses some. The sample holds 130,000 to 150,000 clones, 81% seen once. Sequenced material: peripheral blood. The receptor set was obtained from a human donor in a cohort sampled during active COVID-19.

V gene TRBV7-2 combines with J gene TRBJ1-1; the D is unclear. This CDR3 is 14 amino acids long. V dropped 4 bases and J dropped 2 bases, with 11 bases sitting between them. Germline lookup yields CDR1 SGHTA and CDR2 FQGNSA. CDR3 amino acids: CASSSTRFNTEAFF. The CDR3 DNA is TGTGCCAGCAGCTCCACGAGGTTTAACACTGAAGCTTTCTTT.

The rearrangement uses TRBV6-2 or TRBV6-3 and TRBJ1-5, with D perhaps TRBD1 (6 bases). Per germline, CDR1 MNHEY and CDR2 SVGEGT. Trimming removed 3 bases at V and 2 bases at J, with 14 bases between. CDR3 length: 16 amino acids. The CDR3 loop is CASSYWGGGGNQPQHF. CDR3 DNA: TGTGCCAGCAGTTATTGGGGGGGCGGGGGCAATCAGCCCCAGCATTTT.